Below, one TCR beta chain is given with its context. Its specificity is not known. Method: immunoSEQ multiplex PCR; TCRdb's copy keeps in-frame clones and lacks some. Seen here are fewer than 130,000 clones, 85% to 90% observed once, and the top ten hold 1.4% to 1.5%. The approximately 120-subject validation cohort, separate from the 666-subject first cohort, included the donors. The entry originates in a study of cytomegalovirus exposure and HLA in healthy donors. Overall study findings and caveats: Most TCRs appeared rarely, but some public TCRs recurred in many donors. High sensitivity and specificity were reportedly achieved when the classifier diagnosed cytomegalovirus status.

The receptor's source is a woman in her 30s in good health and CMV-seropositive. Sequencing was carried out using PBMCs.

CDR3 residues: CASSQGTDYEQYF. The DNA for the CDR3 is TGTGCCAGCAGCCAAGGGACAGACTACGAGCAGTACTTC. The rearrangement links TRBV13 to TRBJ2-7; TRBD1 agrees at 7 bases. The junction had 4 bases not matched to a gene; V was cut back by 5 bases and J by 3 bases. Germline values: CDR1 PRHDT, CDR2 FYEKMQ (reference sequence). This CDR3 has 13 amino acids.